Listed below are T cell receptor beta chains from one sample, sequenced in a study of blood T cell repertoires in COVID-19. The data were produced by immunoSEQ multiplex PCR, yet TCRdb's version contains in-frame clones alone and is incomplete. Among around 220,000 clones listed, 80% to 90% were seen once. Specimen: peripheral blood. The receptors come from a man aged 30 to 45 with active or convalescent COVID-19. Both conserved end residues are part of each CDR3. D genes are given only for firm matches. The size of a clone is reported for some rows only, either as once, few or many, or as a class for expanded clones.

>TRBJ1-1|-|once|TRBV27
CASGYETEAFF
TGTGCCAGCGGTTATGAGACTGAAGCTTTCTTT
>TRBJ2-2|TRBD2|-|TRBV6-5
CASSYRLAFTGELFF
TGTGCCAGCAGTTACCGACTAGCTTTCACCGGGGAGCTGTTTTTT
>TRBJ2-3|TRBD2|-|TRBV5-4
CASSLGLAGGRDTQYF
TGTGCCAGCAGCTTGGGGCTAGCGGGGGGCAGGGATACGCAGTATTTT
>TRBJ2-2|-|-|TRBV19
CASNTWGAGELFF
TGTGCCAGCAACACCTGGGGGGCCGGGGAGCTGTTTTTT
>TRBJ1-5|-|-|TRBV2
CASRQTYSNQPQHF
TGTGCCAGCCGGCAGACTTATAGCAATCAGCCCCAGCATTTT
>TRBJ1-2|-|-|TRBV30
CAWSQWDTAQGSNYGYTF
TGTGCCTGGAGCCAATGGGACACGGCTCAGGGTTCAAACTATGGCTACACCTTC
>TRBJ2-1|TRBD2|-|TRBV5-1
CASSQTSGQLGAYNEQFF
TGCGCCAGCAGCCAGACTAGCGGACAACTCGGGGCCTACAATGAGCAGTTCTTC
>TRBJ2-2|TRBD2|-|TRBV6-5
CASNSGGGYTGELFF
TGTGCCAGCAACAGCGGGGGGGGCTACACCGGGGAGCTGTTTTTT
>TRBJ1-5|TRBD1|-|TRBV19
CASKHGQGRVEPQHF
TGTGCCAGCAAACACGGACAGGGAAGGGTAGAGCCCCAGCATTTT
>TRBJ2-5|TRBD1|few|TRBV10-3
CAISEWNWDRDGETQYF
TGTGCCATCAGTGAGTGGAACTGGGACAGGGACGGGGAGACCCAGTACTTC
>TRBJ2-6|-|-|TRBV7-2
CASSSIASGANVLTF
TGTGCCAGCAGCTCGATAGCGAGTGGGGCCAACGTCCTGACTTTC
>TRBJ2-7|-|-|TRBV7-2
CASSPDSIYEQYF
TGTGCCAGCAGCCCCGACTCGATATACGAGCAGTACTTC
>TRBJ2-2|TRBD2|-|TRBV9
CASGLSGSDTGELFF
TGTGCCAGCGGCCTTAGCGGGAGCGACACCGGGGAGCTGTTTTTT
>TRBJ2-7|TRBD2|-|TRBV5-1
CASSRVASGGYEQYF
TGCGCCAGCAGCCGGGTCGCTAGCGGGGGTTACGAGCAGTACTTC
>TRBJ2-1|TRBD1|-|TRBV19
CASSYTGGDEQFF
TGTGCCAGTAGCTACACAGGGGGAGATGAGCAGTTCTTC
>TRBJ1-2|-|few|TRBV7-8
CASSLRGTGASFGYTF
TGTGCCAGCAGCTTAAGGGGAACAGGAGCGAGTTTTGGCTACACCTTC
>TRBJ2-3|TRBD2|-|TRBV15
CATALGGGTDTQYF
TGTGCCACCGCTCTCGGGGGGGGCACAGATACGCAGTATTTT
>TRBJ2-5|-|-|TRBV7-9
CASSPLSSTQYF
TGTGCCAGCAGCCCTCTCAGTTCGACCCAGTACTTC
>TRBJ2-4|-|once|TRBV24-1
CATMAPIQYF
TGTGCCACGATGGCCCCCATTCAGTACTTC
>TRBJ2-7|-|-|TRBV13
CASSYDGVYEQYF
TGTGCCAGCAGTTACGACGGGGTATACGAGCAGTACTTC
>TRBJ2-3|-|-|TRBV7-6
CASSPRTGTLTDTQYF
TGTGCCAGCAGCCCTAGAACAGGGACCCTCACAGATACGCAGTATTTT
>TRBJ2-1|-|-|TRBV29-1
CSVDQGGGYNEQFF
TGCAGCGTTGACCAGGGGGGCGGGTACAATGAGCAGTTCTTC
>TRBJ1-2|-|few|TRBV9
CASSVDREDGYTF
TGTGCCAGCAGCGTAGACAGGGAAGATGGCTACACCTTC
>TRBJ1-2|-|-|TRBV5-1
CASSLGQGNYGYTF
TGCGCCAGCAGCTTGGGTCAGGGGAACTATGGCTACACCTTC
>TRBJ1-5|TRBD1|-|TRBV6-2/TRBV6-3
CASSYSGHRGNQPQHF
TGTGCCAGCAGTTACTCCGGGCACAGGGGTAATCAGCCCCAGCATTTT
>TRBJ1-1|-|-|TRBV7-2
CASSLERGPNTEAFF
TGTGCCAGCAGCTTAGAAAGGGGCCCAAACACTGAAGCTTTCTTT
>TRBJ2-1|TRBD2|-|TRBV19
CASSIGLAGGRLVGNEQFF
TGTGCCAGTAGTATAGGACTAGCGGGAGGAAGGTTGGTGGGCAATGAGCAGTTCTTC
>TRBJ2-3|TRBD2|-|TRBV27
CASTSSGRAADTQYF
TGTGCCAGCACGTCTAGCGGGAGGGCAGCAGATACGCAGTATTTT